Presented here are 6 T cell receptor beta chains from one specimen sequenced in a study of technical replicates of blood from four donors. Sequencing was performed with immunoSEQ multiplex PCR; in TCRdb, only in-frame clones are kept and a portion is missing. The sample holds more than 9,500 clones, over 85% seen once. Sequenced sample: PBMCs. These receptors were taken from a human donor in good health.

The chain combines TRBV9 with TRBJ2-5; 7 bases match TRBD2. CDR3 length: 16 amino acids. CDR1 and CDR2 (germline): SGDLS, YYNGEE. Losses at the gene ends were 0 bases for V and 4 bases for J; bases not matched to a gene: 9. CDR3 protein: CASSVGLAVRGETQYF. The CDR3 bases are TGTGCCAGCAGCGTAGGGCTAGCGGTCCGTGGAGAGACCCAGTACTTC. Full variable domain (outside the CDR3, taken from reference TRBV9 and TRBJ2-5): DSGVTQTPKHLITATGQRVTLRCSPRSGDLSVYWYQQSLDQGLQFLIQYYNGEERAKGNILERFSAQQFPDLHSELNLSSLELGDSALYFCASSVGLAVRGETQYFGPGTRLLVL.

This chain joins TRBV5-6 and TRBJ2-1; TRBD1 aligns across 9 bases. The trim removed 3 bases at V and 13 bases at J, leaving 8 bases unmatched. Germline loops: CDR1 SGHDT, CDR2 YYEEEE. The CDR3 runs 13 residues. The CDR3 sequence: CASSSGTGYVQFF. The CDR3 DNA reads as TGTGCCAGCAGCTCCGGGACAGGGTACGTTCAGTTCTTC.

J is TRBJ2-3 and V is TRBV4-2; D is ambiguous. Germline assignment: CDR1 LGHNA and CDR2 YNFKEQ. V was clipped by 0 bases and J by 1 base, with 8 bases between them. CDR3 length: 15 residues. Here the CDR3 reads CASSQDTGGTDTQYF. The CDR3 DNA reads TGTGCCAGCAGCCAAGATACCGGAGGCACAGATACGCAGTATTTT.

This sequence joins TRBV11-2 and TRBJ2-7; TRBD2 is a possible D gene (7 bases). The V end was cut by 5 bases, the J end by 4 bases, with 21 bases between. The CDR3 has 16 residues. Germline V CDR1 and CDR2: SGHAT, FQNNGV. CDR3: CASSPRGAGDNYEQYF. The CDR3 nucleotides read TGTGCCAGCAGCCCCCGGGGGGCAGGAGACAATTACGAGCAGTACTTC. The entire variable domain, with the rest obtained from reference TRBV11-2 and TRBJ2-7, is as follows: EAGVAQSPRYKIIEKRQSVAFWCNPISGHATLYWYQQILGQGPKLLIQFQNNGVVDDSQLPKDRFSAERLKGVDSTLKIQPAKLEDSAVYLCASSPRGAGDNYEQYFGPGTRLTVT.

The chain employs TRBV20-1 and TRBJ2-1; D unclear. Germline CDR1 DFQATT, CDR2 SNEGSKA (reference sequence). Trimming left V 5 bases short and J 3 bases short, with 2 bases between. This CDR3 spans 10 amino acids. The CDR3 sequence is CSAHYNEQFF. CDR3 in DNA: TGCAGTGCTCACTACAATGAGCAGTTCTTC.

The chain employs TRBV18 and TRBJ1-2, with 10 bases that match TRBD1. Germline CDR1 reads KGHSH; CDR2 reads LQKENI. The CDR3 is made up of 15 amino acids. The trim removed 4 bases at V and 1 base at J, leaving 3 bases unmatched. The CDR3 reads CASSLGTGDNYGYTF. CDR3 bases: TGTGCCAGCTCACTAGGGACAGGGGATAACTATGGCTACACCTTC. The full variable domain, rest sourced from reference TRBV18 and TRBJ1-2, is NAGVMQNPRHLVRRRGQEARLRCSPMKGHSHVYWYRQLPEEGLKFMVYLQKENIIDESGMPKERFSAEFPKEGPSILRIQQVVRGDSAAYFCASSLGTGDNYGYTFGSGTRLTVV.